This record covers a single TCR beta chain. The data are from a study of shared clonotypes between healthy human individuals. Across the study: CD4 naive and CD4 memory each took three plates per donor, while CD8 naive took two and CD8 memory one.

Clones were read by immunoSEQ multiplex PCR, and TCRdb kept only the in-frame ones, dropping some. Altogether roughly 700,000 clones are present, roughly 91% being singletons, with the ten largest covering 30% to 40%. The receptor was derived from a man between 18 and 29 years old in good health. Some clones in this sample may be carry-over from other donors' samples. Sequenced material: memory CD8+ T cells from PBMCs. As for subset: CD45RO+ cells pooled with CCR7-negative TemRA cells.

The CDR3 here is CASRSGGPSAEAFF. The CDR3 coding sequence is TGTGCCAGCAGATCTGGGGGCCCTTCGGCTGAAGCTTTCTTT. This sequence joins TRBV13 and TRBJ1-1; D might be TRBD1 (6 bases). Germline CDR1 and CDR2: PRHDT and FYEKMQ (reference sequence). Trimming took off 6 bases at V and 6 bases at J, with 17 bases between the two ends. CDR3 length: 14 amino acids.